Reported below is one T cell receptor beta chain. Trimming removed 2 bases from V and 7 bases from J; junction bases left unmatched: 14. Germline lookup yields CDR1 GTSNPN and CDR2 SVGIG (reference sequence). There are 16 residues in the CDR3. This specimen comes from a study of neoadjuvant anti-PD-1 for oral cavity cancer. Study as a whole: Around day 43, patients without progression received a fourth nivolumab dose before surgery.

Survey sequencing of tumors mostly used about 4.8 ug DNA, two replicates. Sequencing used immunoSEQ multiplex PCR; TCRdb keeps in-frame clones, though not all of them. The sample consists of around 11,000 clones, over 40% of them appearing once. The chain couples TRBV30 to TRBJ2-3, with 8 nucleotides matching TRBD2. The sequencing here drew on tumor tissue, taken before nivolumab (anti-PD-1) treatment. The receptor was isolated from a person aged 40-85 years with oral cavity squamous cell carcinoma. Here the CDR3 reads CAWSPNGGAGGNTQYF. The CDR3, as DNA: TGTGCCTGGAGTCCTAACGGGGGGGCTGGAGGCAATACGCAGTATTTT.